This T cell receptor (beta chain) was retrieved from a study of OX40 agonist ivuxolimab in advanced cancers. Study information: Ivuxolimab, which patients received intravenously every 2 weeks, was dosed at 0.01 to 10 mg/kg.

The CDR3 runs 12 residues. The V end was cut by 8 bases, the J end by 6 bases, with 11 bases between. Produced via immunoSEQ multiplex PCR; TCRdb's table is partial and in-frame only. The table records fewer than 60,000 clones, 70% to 90% of them present only once. The TCR sequence derives from an adult with an advanced solid tumor such as melanoma, head and neck, liver or kidney cancer. The rearrangement uses TRBV23-1 and TRBJ1-5, with D possibly matching TRBD1 (6 bases). TRBV23-1 is sorted into the ORF group, with uncertain function. The sequenced sample was CD4+ or CD8+ T cells sorted from blood, obtained in a trial of the OX40 agonist ivuxolimab. CDR3 nucleotide sequence: TGCGCCAGCCTCACAGGGCCTCAGCCCCAGCATTTT. It translates to CASLTGPQPQHF.